The 5 T cell receptor beta chains below come from one sample, sequenced in a study of T-cell reconstitution after alpha-beta-depleted transplantation in children. Unique molecular identifiers tagged the TCRbeta library. TCRdb reprocessed the PCR reads via MiXCR and lists one record per CDR3 protein. The sample carries about 91,000 distinct CDR3 sequences, roughly 8.8% recorded once. Specimen: PBMCs from the stem cell graft donor, collected from the stem cell graft. The receptors here all came from a human donor who donated a stem cell graft to a child with congenital amegakaryocytic thrombocytopenia.

Ten or more counts support this clonotype. The gene calls are TRBV9 and TRBJ2-1, with 12 positions matching TRBD2. There are 15 residues in the CDR3. CDR1 is SGDLS, CDR2 YYNGEE, per germline. J gave up 5 bases and V 3 bases, and 3 bases lay outside the gene matches. CDR3 loop: CASSGLAGVNNEQFF. CDR3 nucleotides: TGTGCCAGCAGCGGACTAGCGGGAGTCAACAATGAGCAGTTCTTC.

This clonotype was observed many times. CDR3 nucleotides: TGTGCCAGCAGCGTAGTAGGGGGAGACTATGGCTACACCTTC. Translation gives CASSVVGGDYGYTF. This rearrangement joins TRBV9 to TRBJ1-2; TRBD1 is a possible D gene (6 bases). Trimming removed 0 bases from V and 3 bases from J, with 9 bases in between. Looked up from germline, CDR1 is SGDLS and CDR2 is YYNGEE. The CDR3 loop spans 14 amino acids.

This clonotype has at least ten counts. V usage is TRBV3-1 and J usage is TRBJ2-2; the D is unclear. The V end lost 3 bases, the J end lost 8 bases, and 7 bases lay between the germline ends. CDR3 length: 12 amino acids. CDR1 is LGHDT, CDR2 YNNKEL, per germline (reference sequence). CDR3 DNA sequence: TGTGCCAGCAGCCATACAGATGGGGAGCTGTTTTTT. It codes for CASSHTDGELFF.

This clonotype has ten or more counts. V and J are TRBV29-1 and TRBJ2-7; tentative D call: TRBD1 (5 bases). CDR1 is SQVTM, CDR2 ANQGSEA, per germline. The CDR3 consists of 12 residues. The V end lost 3 bases, the J end lost 0 bases, and 6 bases lay between the germline ends. As DNA, the CDR3 is TGCAGCGTTGACGACAGCTCCTACGAGCAGTACTTC. Translated, it gives CSVDDSSYEQYF.

This clonotype was counted ten times or more. The genes are TRBV12-3 or TRBV12-4 and TRBJ2-1, with 7 bases aligning to TRBD2. With 3 bases clipped from V and 5 bases from J, the junction kept 10 bases outside the gene matches. The CDR3 is 16 amino acids. The CDR3 sequence is CASSFSGRGKDNEQFF. As DNA, the CDR3 is TGTGCCAGCAGTTTTAGCGGGCGGGGTAAGGACAATGAGCAGTTCTTC.